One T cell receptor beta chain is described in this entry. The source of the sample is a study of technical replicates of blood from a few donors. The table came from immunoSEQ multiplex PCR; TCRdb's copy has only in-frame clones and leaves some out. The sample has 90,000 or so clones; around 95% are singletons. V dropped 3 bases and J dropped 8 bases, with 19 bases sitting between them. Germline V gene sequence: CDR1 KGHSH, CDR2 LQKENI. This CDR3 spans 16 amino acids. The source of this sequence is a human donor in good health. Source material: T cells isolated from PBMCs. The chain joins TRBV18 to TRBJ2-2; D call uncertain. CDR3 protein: CASSPPLRRIRGELFF. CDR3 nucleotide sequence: TGTGCCAGCTCACCCCCACTAAGGAGAATTCGAGGGGAGCTGTTTTTT.